Listed here is a single T cell receptor beta chain. This entry is derived from a study of T cells after yellow fever vaccination. TCRdb passed the 5' RACE reads through MiXCR, listing each CDR3 protein once. The sample holds approximately 550,000 distinct CDR3 sequences, about a fifth seen once. Germline assignment: CDR1 SGHTA and CDR2 FQGNSA. Trimming removed 3 bases from V and 8 bases from J; junction bases left unmatched: 10. This CDR3 has 16 residues. The receptor's source is a man aged 25 to 45 who received the YFV17D yellow fever vaccine. Sequenced material: PBMCs, taken 15 days after the yellow fever booster vaccination. The chain has TRBV7-2 and TRBJ2-3, with 11 bases identical to TRBD2. CDR3 sequence reads: CASSLQGLADQITQYF. The CDR3 nucleotides read TGTGCCAGCAGCTTGCAGGGACTAGCGGATCAGATTACGCAGTATTTT. The full variable domain, rest sourced from reference TRBV7-2 and TRBJ2-3, is GAGVSQSPSNKVTEKGKDVELRCDPISGHTALYWYRQSLGQGLEFLIYFQGNSAPDKSGLPSDRFSAERTGGSVSTLTIQRTQQEDSAVYLCASSLQGLADQITQYFGPGTRLTVL.